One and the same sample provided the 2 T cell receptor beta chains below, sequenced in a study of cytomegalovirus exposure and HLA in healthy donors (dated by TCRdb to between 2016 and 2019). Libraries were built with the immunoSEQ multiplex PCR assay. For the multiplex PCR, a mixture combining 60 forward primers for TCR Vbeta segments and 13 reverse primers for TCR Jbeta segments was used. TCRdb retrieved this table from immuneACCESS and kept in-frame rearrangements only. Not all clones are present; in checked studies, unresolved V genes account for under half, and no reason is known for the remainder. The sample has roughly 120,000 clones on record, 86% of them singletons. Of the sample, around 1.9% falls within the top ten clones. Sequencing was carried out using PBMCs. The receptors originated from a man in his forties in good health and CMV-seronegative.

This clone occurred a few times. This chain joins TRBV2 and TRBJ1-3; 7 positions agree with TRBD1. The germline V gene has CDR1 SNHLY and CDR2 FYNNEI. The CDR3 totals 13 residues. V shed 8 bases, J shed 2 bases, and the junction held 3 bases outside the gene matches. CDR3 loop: CASLGQAGNTIYF. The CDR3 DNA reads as TGTGCCAGCCTAGGACAGGCTGGAAACACCATATATTTT.

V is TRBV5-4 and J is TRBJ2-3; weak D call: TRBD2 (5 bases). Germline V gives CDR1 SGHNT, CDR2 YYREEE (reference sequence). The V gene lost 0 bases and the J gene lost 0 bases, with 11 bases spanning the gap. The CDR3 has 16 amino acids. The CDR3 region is CASSLVFRGSTDTQYF. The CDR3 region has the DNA TGTGCCAGCAGCTTGGTCTTTCGGGGAAGCACAGATACGCAGTATTTT.